The 4 T cell receptor beta chains presented below share a single source sample, sequenced in a study of human CD8 memory T cell subsets. By UMI-labeled 5' RACE, the TCR beta libraries were made. TCRdb reworked the 5' RACE reads into one entry per CDR3 protein, no DNA. The sample table sets out around 4,500 distinct CDR3 sequences. Sample: CD8+ T cells from PBMCs. The receptor source for this set is a human donor in good health.

The chain uses TRBV2 and TRBJ2-7; the D call of TRBD1 rests on TCRdb alone, since no DNA is present to check it. The CDR3 contains 16 residues. Germline loops: CDR1 SNHLY, CDR2 FYNNEI. CDR3 sequence: CATSPGEQAASYEQYF.

V usage is TRBV25-1 and J usage is TRBJ2-5; the TRBD1 assignment by TCRdb is unverifiable without DNA. The CDR3 is 14 amino acids. CDR1 and CDR2 from the germline V gene are MGHDK and SYGVNS. The CDR3 sequence: CASRTGQGKETQYF.

The rearrangement joins TRBV11-2 to TRBJ2-4; TCRdb gives TRBD2 as the D gene, but with no DNA this cannot be confirmed. This CDR3 region has 14 residues. The V gene's germline CDR1 is SGHAT and CDR2 FQNNGV. This CDR3 reads CASSSWEGENIQYF.

This chain joins TRBV6-4 and TRBJ2-2; TCRdb indicates TRBD1, and absent DNA this call remains unverified. The germline CDR1 and CDR2 sequences are MRHNA and SNTAGT. The CDR3 loop spans 17 amino acids. CDR3 amino acids: CASSDSGQGANTGELFF.